These T cell receptor beta chains were read from a single sample in a study of blood T cell repertoires in COVID-19. This table comes from immunoSEQ multiplex PCR, and its TCRdb copy is limited to in-frame clones, with some not included. The sample lists more than 250,000 clones, approximately 78% occurring once. Specimen: PBMCs or T cells enriched from blood (not recorded which). Receptors were obtained from a man aged 40-49 years who had been exposed to COVID-19. Both conserved end residues are part of each CDR3. Each record gives: CDR3 protein, CDR3 DNA, J gene, V gene, D gene, clone size. D genes are given only for firm matches. Clone size appears in some rows only: once, few, many, or a class for an expanded clone.

cdr3_aa: CASSIPGGKNTIYF
cdr3_nt: TGTGCCAGTAGTATACCAGGGGGCAAGAACACCATATATTTT
j_call: TRBJ1-3
v_call: TRBV19
d_call: TRBD1
clone_size: once

cdr3_aa: CASSSRGNYGYTF
cdr3_nt: TGTGCCAGCAGCTCTAGGGGTAACTATGGCTACACCTTC
j_call: TRBJ1-2
v_call: TRBV5-4
d_call: NA
clone_size: NA

cdr3_aa: CASSSSRGTVEQYF
cdr3_nt: TGTGCCAGCAGCTCCTCCAGGGGGACGGTCGAGCAGTACTTC
j_call: TRBJ2-7
v_call: TRBV7-9
d_call: TRBD1
clone_size: NA

cdr3_aa: CASSGGLGYNEQFF
cdr3_nt: TGTGCCAGCAGTGGGGGGCTCGGGTACAATGAGCAGTTCTTC
j_call: TRBJ2-1
v_call: TRBV2
d_call: NA
clone_size: NA

cdr3_aa: CASGFRTSGIGNEQFF
cdr3_nt: TGTGCTAGTGGTTTTCGAACTAGCGGGATCGGTAATGAGCAGTTCTTC
j_call: TRBJ2-1
v_call: TRBV12-5
d_call: TRBD2
clone_size: NA

cdr3_aa: CASKSGLLRNEQFF
cdr3_nt: TGTGCCAGCAAGTCGGGACTTCTTCGCAATGAGCAGTTCTTC
j_call: TRBJ2-1
v_call: TRBV6-5
d_call: NA
clone_size: NA

cdr3_aa: CASSQPGRGSGTIYF
cdr3_nt: TGCGCCAGCAGCCAACCCGGTCGAGGGTCAGGCACCATATATTTT
j_call: TRBJ1-3
v_call: TRBV4-1
d_call: NA
clone_size: NA

cdr3_aa: CASRTTGGHGYTF
cdr3_nt: TGTGCCAGCAGGACGACAGGGGGCCATGGCTACACCTTC
j_call: TRBJ1-2
v_call: TRBV12-3/TRBV12-4
d_call: TRBD1
clone_size: NA

cdr3_aa: CASSFGWTTDYNEQFF
cdr3_nt: TGCGCCAGCAGCTTTGGATGGACTACCGATTACAATGAGCAGTTCTTC
j_call: TRBJ2-1
v_call: TRBV5-1
d_call: NA
clone_size: NA

cdr3_aa: CASSLTSGGYNEQFF
cdr3_nt: TGCGCCAGCAGCTTGACTAGCGGGGGTTACAATGAGCAGTTCTTC
j_call: TRBJ2-1
v_call: TRBV5-1
d_call: TRBD2
clone_size: NA

cdr3_aa: CASSPLDRTTYEQYF
cdr3_nt: TGCGCCAGCAGCCCACTTGACAGGACCACCTACGAGCAGTACTTC
j_call: TRBJ2-7
v_call: TRBV4-1
d_call: NA
clone_size: NA

cdr3_aa: CATRSGGGGSQPQHF
cdr3_nt: TGTGCCACCAGGAGCGGCGGAGGTGGAAGTCAGCCCCAGCATTTT
j_call: TRBJ1-5
v_call: TRBV24-1
d_call: NA
clone_size: few

cdr3_aa: CASTITGTPKETQYF
cdr3_nt: TGCGCCAGCACCATCACCGGGACTCCGAAAGAGACCCAGTACTTC
j_call: TRBJ2-5
v_call: TRBV5-1
d_call: NA
clone_size: NA

cdr3_aa: CATKQGNEQFF
cdr3_nt: TGTGCCACCAAACAGGGGAATGAGCAGTTCTTC
j_call: TRBJ2-1
v_call: TRBV24-1
d_call: TRBD1
clone_size: NA

cdr3_aa: CARGSSPGLYTGELFF
cdr3_nt: TGTGCCAGGGGCTCCTCTCCGGGACTGTACACCGGGGAGCTGTTTTTT
j_call: TRBJ2-2
v_call: TRBV6-4
d_call: NA
clone_size: NA

cdr3_aa: CASGLVRGSQHF
cdr3_nt: TGTGCTAGTGGTTTGGTACGGGGGTCCCAGCATTTT
j_call: TRBJ1-5
v_call: TRBV12-5
d_call: NA
clone_size: NA

cdr3_aa: CASSTSTNEKLFF
cdr3_nt: TGTGCCAGCTCAACATCAACTAATGAAAAACTGTTTTTT
j_call: TRBJ1-4
v_call: TRBV18
d_call: NA
clone_size: NA

cdr3_aa: CASSTSGTYEQYF
cdr3_nt: TGTGCCAGCAGCACCAGCGGGACCTACGAGCAGTACTTC
j_call: TRBJ2-7
v_call: TRBV5-4
d_call: TRBD2
clone_size: once

cdr3_aa: CASSQASEQFF
cdr3_nt: TGTGCCAGCAGCCAAGCTAGTGAGCAGTTCTTC
j_call: TRBJ2-1
v_call: TRBV3-1/TRBV3-2
d_call: NA
clone_size: NA

cdr3_aa: CASSPFAGGTTDTQYF
cdr3_nt: TGTGCCAGCTCTCCTTTTGCGGGAGGAACCACAGATACGCAGTATTTT
j_call: TRBJ2-3
v_call: TRBV11-3
d_call: TRBD2
clone_size: NA

cdr3_aa: CASSYSKNTEAFF
cdr3_nt: TGTGCCAGCAGTTACTCTAAGAACACTGAAGCTTTCTTT
j_call: TRBJ1-1
v_call: TRBV6-5
d_call: NA
clone_size: NA

cdr3_aa: CATAREAGAADTQYF
cdr3_nt: TGTGCCACCGCCCGTGAAGCGGGAGCGGCAGATACGCAGTATTTT
j_call: TRBJ2-3
v_call: TRBV24-1
d_call: TRBD2
clone_size: NA

cdr3_aa: CASSFLRPGETEAFF
cdr3_nt: TGCGCCAGCAGCTTTCTACGACCGGGGGAGACTGAAGCTTTCTTT
j_call: TRBJ1-1
v_call: TRBV5-1
d_call: NA
clone_size: NA

cdr3_aa: CASSLTEYSGANVLTF
cdr3_nt: TGTGCCAGCAGCTTAACAGAGTACTCTGGGGCCAACGTCCTGACTTTC
j_call: TRBJ2-6
v_call: TRBV11-3
d_call: NA
clone_size: once

cdr3_aa: CASGLGESRNEQFF
cdr3_nt: TGTGCTAGTGGTTTGGGGGAGTCCCGAAATGAGCAGTTCTTC
j_call: TRBJ2-1
v_call: TRBV12-5
d_call: NA
clone_size: few

cdr3_aa: CASSAGSGETAGGYTF
cdr3_nt: TGTGCCAGCTCAGCGGGTTCGGGGGAAACCGCCGGGGGCTACACCTTC
j_call: TRBJ1-2
v_call: TRBV18
d_call: NA
clone_size: NA

cdr3_aa: CAWASPGTNQPQHF
cdr3_nt: TGTGCCTGGGCCTCCCCCGGGACAAATCAGCCCCAGCATTTT
j_call: TRBJ1-5
v_call: TRBV30
d_call: NA
clone_size: NA

cdr3_aa: CASSNPTSGNYGYTF
cdr3_nt: TGTGCCAGTAGTAACCCCACCTCCGGGAACTATGGCTACACCTTC
j_call: TRBJ1-2
v_call: TRBV19
d_call: NA
clone_size: NA

cdr3_aa: CASSSSSGRTGANVLTF
cdr3_nt: TGTGCCAGCAGTTCATCCTCCGGGAGGACTGGGGCCAACGTCCTGACTTTC
j_call: TRBJ2-6
v_call: TRBV7-9
d_call: TRBD2
clone_size: NA

cdr3_aa: CSASLTGQGYEQYF
cdr3_nt: TGCAGTGCTAGTCTTACGGGACAGGGGTACGAGCAGTACTTC
j_call: TRBJ2-7
v_call: TRBV20-1
d_call: TRBD1
clone_size: NA

cdr3_aa: CSARREQQFF
cdr3_nt: TGCAGTGCTAGACGGGAACAGCAGTTCTTC
j_call: TRBJ2-1
v_call: TRBV20-1
d_call: NA
clone_size: NA

cdr3_aa: CASSLRLVGETQYF
cdr3_nt: TGCGCCAGCAGCTTGAGGCTGGTCGGGGAGACCCAGTACTTC
j_call: TRBJ2-5
v_call: TRBV5-1
d_call: NA
clone_size: NA

cdr3_aa: CASSIGSRLSKGAFF
cdr3_nt: TGTGCCAGTAGTATAGGCTCCAGGTTATCAAAGGGGGCTTTCTTT
j_call: TRBJ1-1
v_call: TRBV19
d_call: NA
clone_size: NA

cdr3_aa: CAWSPQANVLTF
cdr3_nt: TGTGCCTGGTCCCCCCAAGCCAACGTCCTGACTTTC
j_call: TRBJ2-6
v_call: TRBV30
d_call: NA
clone_size: NA

cdr3_aa: CASIGQGEETQYF
cdr3_nt: TGTGCCAGCATCGGACAGGGTGAAGAGACCCAGTACTTC
j_call: TRBJ2-5
v_call: TRBV12-3/TRBV12-4
d_call: TRBD1
clone_size: NA

cdr3_aa: CASGTNSYNSPLHF
cdr3_nt: TGTGCCAGCGGGACTAATTCCTATAATTCACCCCTCCACTTT
j_call: TRBJ1-6
v_call: TRBV2
d_call: NA
clone_size: NA